One sample yielded the 32 T cell receptor beta chains listed below, sequenced in a study of cytomegalovirus exposure and HLA in healthy donors. In the PCR, 60 Vbeta and 13 Jbeta primers were used. Some clones are missing from TCRdb's copy, which holds only in-frame ones; the method was immunoSEQ multiplex PCR. The profile shows under 150,000 clones, around 80% of them singletons. Specimen: PBMCs. The receptors derive from a boy between 2 and 10 years old in good health and CMV-seronegative.

This chain uses TRBV7-2 with TRBJ1-1; TRBD1 might be the D (5 bases). CDR1 is SGHTA and CDR2 is FQGNSA in the germline V gene. V was cut by 0 bases and J by 4 bases, with 24 bases left in between. CDR3 length: 19 amino acids. CDR3 sequence (DNA): TGTGCCAGCAGCTTAGCCCCCCGCAGGGTCGCCCGAATTGGCACTGAAGCTTTCTTT. It codes for CASSLAPRRVARIGTEAFF.

This chain links TRBV6-5 with TRBJ1-1; weak D call: TRBD1 (5 bases). The ends were cut back, 3 bases at V and 5 bases at J, with 19 bases in the middle. Germline V gene lookup returns CDR1 MNHEY and CDR2 SVGAGI. The CDR3 sequence is 16 residues long. The CDR3: CASSYGSRLRGTEAFF. CDR3 sequence (DNA): TGTGCCAGCAGTTATGGGTCACGCCTCCGGGGGACTGAAGCTTTCTTT.

About this clone: Germline and junction disagree at one end, which may indicate a read error. CDR3 in DNA: TGTGCCACCGGCCGGGACACCGAAGCTTTCTTT. Encoded protein: CATGRDTEAFF. The chain links TRBV6-5 to TRBJ1-1; possibly TRBD1 for D (6 bases). The CDR3 sequence is 11 residues long. Germline CDR1 MNHEY, CDR2 SVGAGI.

This clone appeared once. The chain uses TRBV19 and TRBJ1-5, with 7 bases matching TRBD1. CDR3 length: 14 amino acids. Germline loops: CDR1 LNHDA, CDR2 SQIVND (reference sequence). The junction had 11 bases not matched to a gene; V was cut back by 6 bases and J by 9 bases. The CDR3 region has the DNA TGTGCCAGTAGGGAGACAGGTAGGGGGCGGCCCCAGCATTTT. It yields the protein CASRETGRGRPQHF. Supplemented by reference TRBV19 and TRBJ1-5, the full variable domain reads DGGITQSPKYLFRKEGQNVTLSCEQNLNHDAMYWYRQDPGQGLRLIYYSQIVNDFQKGDIAEGYSVSREKKESFPLTVTSAQKNPTAFYLCASRETGRGRPQHFGDGTRLSIL.

The chain couples TRBV10-3 to TRBJ2-6; D unclear. V lost 4 bases and J 0 bases, leaving 13 bases between the germline ends. In germline, CDR1 is ENHRY, CDR2 SYGVKD. The CDR3 consists of 17 residues. The CDR3 nucleotides are TGTGCCATCAGTGTAGGCGGTACTTTCTCTGGGGCCAACGTCCTGACTTTC. Amino acid sequence: CAISVGGTFSGANVLTF.

V usage is TRBV11-2 and J usage is TRBJ2-3, with 9 bases identical to TRBD2. Germline CDR1 SGHAT, CDR2 FQNNGV. This CDR3 is 15 amino acids long. V shed 5 bases, J shed 1 base, and the junction held 4 bases outside the gene matches. DNA for the CDR3: TGTGCCAGCAGCCGTAGCGGGAGCGGCACAGATACGCAGTATTTT. This codes for CASSRSGSGTDTQYF.

The chain carries TRBV6-6 and TRBJ1-4; 7 positions agree with TRBD1. Germline CDR1 reads MNHNY; CDR2 reads SVGAGI (reference sequence). The ends lost 5 bases at V and 3 bases at J; junction bases unmatched: 3. The CDR3 consists of 14 residues. In DNA, the CDR3 is TGTGCCAGCAGTACACAGGGGTCTAATGAAAAACTGTTTTTT. Translating it yields CASSTQGSNEKLFF.

The V and J genes are TRBV7-9 and TRBJ1-5; D possibly corresponds to TRBD1 (6 bases). The CDR3 has 17 residues. V lost 5 bases, J lost 7 bases, and 24 bases lay in between. Germline V gene lookup returns CDR1 SEHNR and CDR2 FQNEAQ (reference sequence). The CDR3 loop reads CASSLRDSGGRGQPQHF. The CDR3 bases are TGTGCCAGCAGCCTACGGGATAGCGGGGGGCGGGGGCAGCCCCAGCATTTT.

The chain has TRBV28 and TRBJ1-1; a possible D gene is TRBD1 (5 bases). There are 14 residues in the CDR3. Trimming removed 10 bases at V and 0 bases at J, with 15 bases between. The germline V gene has CDR1 MDHEN and CDR2 SYDVKM. This chain's CDR3 is CANTSQDMNTEAFF. The CDR3 nucleotides read TGTGCCAACACTTCACAGGACATGAACACTGAAGCTTTCTTT.

This chain links TRBV13 with TRBJ2-1; 7 bases match TRBD2. Germline V gene lookup returns CDR1 PRHDT and CDR2 FYEKMQ (reference sequence). Trimming took 0 bases from V and 8 from J; bases not matched to a gene: 7. The CDR3 consists of 15 residues. The CDR3 reads CASSLGGRAPDEQFF. The CDR3 DNA is TGTGCCAGCAGCTTAGGGGGGAGGGCTCCGGATGAGCAGTTCTTC.

The chain links TRBV5-1 to TRBJ1-1; D is unresolved. CDR3 length: 14 residues. Trimming cost V 0 bases and J 9 bases, with 15 bases left between them. CDR1 SGHRS and CDR2 YFSETQ come from the germline V gene. CDR3 protein: CASSLDSPTLKAFF. CDR3 nucleotides: TGCGCCAGCAGCTTGGACAGCCCTACCTTGAAAGCTTTCTTT.

This clone was seen a few times. This chain uses TRBV27 with TRBJ2-7; 10 nucleotides line up with TRBD1. The CDR3 spans 14 residues. Looked up from germline, CDR1 is MNHEY and CDR2 is SMNVEV (reference sequence). V gave up 4 bases and J gave up 3 bases; unmatched junction bases: 3. The CDR3 DNA reads as TGTGCCAGCAGTTACCGGGACAGGGGCTACGAGCAGTACGTC. This gives the protein CASSYRDRGYEQYV.

In its sample, this clone was seen once. V usage is TRBV2 and J usage is TRBJ2-5; TRBD2 agrees at 8 bases. The J call could be wrong; TRBJ2-7 is a better fit for the DNA end. This CDR3 region has 14 residues. Germline V gene lookup returns CDR1 SNHLY and CDR2 FYNNEI. The CDR3 DNA reads as TGTGCCATCCGGGGGGGGCCGACGACCAACGAGCAGTACTTC. Translated: CAIRGGPTTNEQYF.

A single count supports this clone. This chain uses TRBV6-4 with TRBJ2-2; 8 bases line up with TRBD1. The V and J ends lost 4 bases and 7 bases, in that order; junction bases with no gene match: 5. Per the germline V gene, CDR1 is MRHNA and CDR2 is SNTAGT. The CDR3 totals 14 residues. Written as DNA, the CDR3 is TGTGCCAGCAGTGCAAGACAGGGGAACGGGGAGCTGTTTTTT. Its translation: CASSARQGNGELFF.

As to this clone: An end of the junction does not agree with germline; a read error may underlie this. The gene calls are TRBV19 and TRBJ1-5; TRBD1 is a possible D gene (6 bases). This CDR3 has 18 residues. Per the germline V gene, CDR1 is LNHDA and CDR2 is SQIVND (reference sequence). Written as DNA, the CDR3 is TGTGCCAGTCGTATAGATCCCTGGGAACAGGGCAAGCATCAGCCCCAGCATTTT. Translation: CASRIDPWEQGKHQPQHF.

CDR3 residues: CASSSGQNDYNEQFF. CDR3 DNA sequence: TGCGCCAGCAGCTCTGGACAGAACGATTACAATGAGCAGTTCTTC. The chain couples TRBV5-1 to TRBJ2-1; D may be TRBD1 (6 bases). Germline loops: CDR1 SGHRS, CDR2 YFSETQ. V was trimmed by 3 bases and J by 4 bases, leaving 14 bases between them. The CDR3 extends over 15 amino acids.

The genes are TRBV6-4 and TRBJ2-1; D unresolved. The CDR3 is 12 residues long. CDR1 is MRHNA and CDR2 is SNTAGT in the germline V gene. Trimming shortened V by 3 bases and J by 5 bases, and 5 bases separated the two germline ends. CDR3 bases: TGTGCCAGCAGTGATATTAACAATGAGCAGTTCTTC. Its protein product is CASSDINNEQFF.

The chain recombines TRBV6-4 with TRBJ2-3; 13 nucleotides align to TRBD2. This CDR3 comprises 15 residues. The germline gives CDR1 MRHNA, CDR2 SNTAGT. V shed 6 bases and J 5 bases; nucleotides not matched to a gene: 5. The CDR3 reads CASRRLAGGVDTQYF. The CDR3 DNA is TGTGCCAGCAGGAGACTAGCGGGAGGAGTAGATACGCAGTATTTT.

A few counts support this clone. This rearrangement joins TRBV30 to TRBJ2-5, with D possibly TRBD2 on 6 matching bases. Trimming shortened V by 1 base and J by 1 base, and 10 bases separated the two germline ends. The CDR3 spans 14 residues. Germline lookup yields CDR1 GTSNPN and CDR2 SVGIG (reference sequence). The CDR3 here is CAWSGGNPQETQYF. CDR3 nucleotide sequence: TGTGCCTGGAGTGGCGGGAACCCCCAAGAGACCCAGTACTTC.

This chain joins TRBV30 and TRBJ1-5; unclear D gene. Per germline, CDR1 GTSNPN and CDR2 SVGIG (reference sequence). The CDR3 runs to 13 residues. Between the trimmed V and J ends, which lost 3 bases and 6 bases, there was a span of 12 bases. CDR3 residues: CAWSFGASQPQHF. The DNA for the CDR3 is TGTGCCTGGAGCTTCGGAGCAAGTCAGCCCCAGCATTTT.

The CDR3 bases are TGCAGCGTTGAAGAGCTAACAGGTTTAGGGCGATACGAGCAGTACTTC. It codes for CSVEELTGLGRYEQYF. The V gene is TRBV29-1, the J gene TRBJ2-7, with a possible D match to TRBD1 (5 bases). This CDR3 comprises 16 residues. The germline V and J ends were trimmed by 0 bases and 4 bases, with 19 bases remaining between them. Germline V lookup: CDR1 SQVTM, CDR2 ANQGSEA.

This chain connects TRBV7-9 to TRBJ2-4; TRBD1 is a possible D gene (5 bases). This CDR3 is built from 14 residues. The V end lost 4 bases, the J end lost 9 bases, and 16 bases lay between the germline ends. Germline V lookup: CDR1 SEHNR, CDR2 FQNEAQ (reference sequence). CDR3 nucleotides: TGTGCCAGCAGCTCTCAAGGGGCAGTCGGCATTCAGTACTTC. Translation gives CASSSQGAVGIQYF.

The J gene is TRBJ2-1, the V gene TRBV6-4; 9 bases map to TRBD2. Germline V CDR1 and CDR2: MRHNA, SNTAGT. CDR3 length: 15 amino acids. J gave up 6 bases and V 0 bases, and 3 bases lay outside the gene matches. The chain's CDR3 is CASSDSAGGVNEQFF. For the CDR3, the DNA is TGTGCCAGCAGTGACTCGGCGGGAGGGGTCAATGAGCAGTTCTTC.

The chain joins TRBV15 to TRBJ2-1, with 7 bases lining up with TRBD1. The CDR3 extends over 15 amino acids. Trimming took 5 bases from V and 0 from J; bases not matched to a gene: 4. Germline V gene sequence: CDR1 LNHNV, CDR2 YYDKDF (reference sequence). CDR3 region: CATSGDRSSYNEQFF. CDR3 sequence (DNA): TGTGCCACCAGCGGGGACAGAAGCTCCTACAATGAGCAGTTCTTC.

The chain couples TRBV27 to TRBJ1-2; the D is unclear. Trimming took off 2 bases at V and 0 bases at J, with 10 bases between the two ends. CDR3 length equals 15 residues. The V gene's germline CDR1 is MNHEY and CDR2 SMNVEV (reference sequence). CDR3 bases: TGTGCCAGCAGTTTAGAGGGTAGGGCTAACTATGGCTACACCTTC. This sequence encodes CASSLEGRANYGYTF.

The chain is built from TRBV4-2 and TRBJ2-1, with D possibly matching TRBD1 (6 bases). The V end was cut by 4 bases, the J end by 2 bases, with 18 bases between. The length of the CDR3 is 17 residues. Germline V gene data show CDR1 as LGHNA and CDR2 as YNFKEQ. The CDR3 DNA is TGTGCCAGCAGCCTCCCCCCGGGTGGGGGCGCCTACAATGAGCAGTTCTTC. Amino acids: CASSLPPGGGAYNEQFF.

The chain couples TRBV18 to TRBJ1-1; D possibly corresponds to TRBD1 (5 bases). The germline V and J ends were trimmed by 3 bases and 4 bases, with 15 bases remaining between them. Germline CDR1 reads KGHSH; CDR2 reads LQKENI. The CDR3 contains 15 residues. The CDR3 DNA follows: TGTGCCAGCTCACCTATTTCGGGGGATAGCACTGAAGCTTTCTTT. This gives the protein CASSPISGDSTEAFF.

The rearrangement links TRBV2 to TRBJ1-2; D possibly corresponds to TRBD1 (5 bases). V was trimmed by 3 bases and J by 0 bases, leaving 14 bases between them. CDR1 is SNHLY and CDR2 is FYNNEI in the germline V gene. The CDR3 loop spans 16 amino acids. CDR3 loop: CASSDLFAGANYGYTF. Written as DNA, the CDR3 is TGTGCCAGCAGTGACCTCTTCGCGGGGGCTAACTATGGCTACACCTTC.

V usage is TRBV6-4 and J usage is TRBJ2-1; TRBD2 agrees at 12 bases. From germline, CDR1 is MRHNA and CDR2 SNTAGT. The junction had 2 bases not matched to a gene; V was cut back by 4 bases and J by 4 bases. The CDR3 is 15 residues long. This CDR3 reads CASSAGLAGYNEQFF. The CDR3 nucleotides are TGTGCCAGCAGTGCCGGACTAGCGGGGTACAATGAGCAGTTCTTC.

As to this clone: Other DNA sequences of this sample code for an identical CDR3. This chain links TRBV25-1 with TRBJ1-6, with TRBD1 matching over 8 bases. Trimming at V came to 6 bases and at J to 9 bases, leaving 7 bases not matched to a gene. The V gene's germline CDR1 is MGHDK and CDR2 SYGVNS. This CDR3 contains 14 residues. The CDR3 here is CASRGAGTGSPLHF. CDR3 DNA: TGTGCCAGCAGGGGGGCTGGGACAGGTTCACCCCTCCACTTT.

The CDR3 region has the DNA TGTGCCAGCTCACCACCCGGTGGGGCCAACGTCCTGACTTTC. Residues: CASSPPGGANVLTF. The rearrangement joins TRBV18 to TRBJ2-6; the D is unclear. CDR3 size: 14 residues. Trimming shortened V by 0 bases and J by 3 bases, and 3 bases separated the two germline ends. Germline V gives CDR1 KGHSH, CDR2 LQKENI.

This chain joins TRBV7-2 and TRBJ2-1; no clear D. The CDR3 runs to 11 residues. Germline V gene sequence: CDR1 SGHTA, CDR2 FQGNSA. With 5 bases removed from V and 10 bases from J, the gap between germline ends came to 9 bases. CDR3 DNA: TGTGCCAGCAGCCTCCTACTCGAGCAGTTCTTC. Encoded protein: CASSLLLEQFF.